This TCR beta chain is from a study of OX40 agonist ivuxolimab in advanced cancers. The overall study: Hepatocellular carcinoma, melanoma, renal cell or head and neck cancer occurred in dose-escalation patients.

Some clones are missing from TCRdb's copy, which holds only in-frame ones; the method was immunoSEQ multiplex PCR. The repertoire holds about 35,000 clones, with about 78% as singletons. The CDR3 length is 14 residues. Trimming shortened V by 0 bases and J by 8 bases, and 13 bases separated the two germline ends. Germline CDR1 and CDR2: LNHDA and SQIVND (reference sequence). The TCR sequence derives from an adult with an advanced solid tumor such as melanoma, head and neck, liver or kidney cancer. The chain carries TRBV19 and TRBJ1-1; D uncertain. The sample in question was CD4+ or CD8+ T cells sorted from blood, obtained in a trial of the OX40 agonist ivuxolimab. CDR3 in amino acids: CASSIDPWTEEAFF. Written as DNA, the CDR3 is TGTGCCAGTAGTATAGATCCGTGGACGGAAGAAGCTTTCTTT.